This T cell receptor (beta chain) is from a study of CXCR3-negative and CXCR3-positive naive CD8 T cells. Turning to this clonotype: What it binds is not known.

All TRB cDNA libraries came from 5' RACE performed with UMI labels. With the 5' RACE reads reprocessed, TCRdb shows one record per CDR3 protein and no DNA. The specimen's table records roughly 93,000 distinct CDR3 sequences. This CDR3 is 19 amino acids long. Germline CDR1 reads SEHNR; CDR2 reads FQNEAQ (reference sequence). Findings and caveats of the study: A higher hydrophobicity marked the TRB CDR3s of CXCR3-positive naive cells versus CXCR3-negative naive cells. For memory CD8+ cells diversity was much lower, but both naive subsets had comparably high diversity.

This sequence originates from a human donor in good health. Some clones in this sample may be carry-over from other donors' samples. The sample consisted of naive CXCR3+ CD8+ T cells from blood. This sample's subset: CD45RO-CCR7+CD27+CD95- naive CD8+ T cells expressing CXCR3 (TNR3+). The chain couples TRBV7-9 to TRBJ2-2; the TRBD2 assignment by TCRdb is unverifiable without DNA. The CDR3 protein is CASSLVATSGGENTGELFF.